A single sample is the source of the 28 T cell receptor beta chains below, sequenced in a study of blood T cells in healthy people across ages. Through a sample-barcoded 5' primer and a J-beta primer mix, a second PCR was run for roughly 6 to 12 cycles. MiXCR was run by TCRdb on the 5' RACE reads, yielding one entry per CDR3 protein. The sample has about 730,000 distinct CDR3 sequences; roughly two fifths are singletons. The specimen was blood. The origin of the receptors is a woman between 55 and 75 years old in good health.

The rearrangement uses TRBV7-2 and TRBJ2-7, with unresolved D. Between the trimmed V and J ends, which lost 4 bases and 2 bases, there was a span of 12 bases. Germline V gene sequence: CDR1 SGHTA, CDR2 FQGNSA. The CDR3 covers 14 residues. The CDR3 protein is CASSYQAGPYEQYF. In DNA form, the CDR3 reads TGTGCCAGCAGCTACCAAGCCGGGCCCTACGAGCAGTACTTC.

The rearrangement uses TRBV7-2 and TRBJ1-2, with TRBD1 matching over 10 bases. The J segment lost 7 bases and the V segment lost 3 bases, leaving 5 bases of the junction unmatched. This CDR3 is 14 amino acids long. From germline, CDR1 is SGHTA and CDR2 FQGNSA. CDR3 sequence (DNA): TGTGCCAGCAGCTTCGGGACAGGGGAGCGTGGCTACACCTTC. It yields the protein CASSFGTGERGYTF.

The rearrangement links TRBV6-6 to TRBJ1-2; D is unclear. The CDR3 has 14 amino acids. CDR1 is MNHNY and CDR2 is SVGAGI in the germline V gene (reference sequence). V was shortened by 2 bases and J by 4 bases, with 11 bases between the two germline ends. CDR3 DNA: TGTGCCAGCAGTTACGGCGGGAGTCCCTATGGCTACACCTTC. This codes for CASSYGGSPYGYTF.

This clonotype was detected many times. The V call is TRBV10-3, the J call TRBJ1-6, with a weak D call TRBD1 (6 bases). Looked up from germline, CDR1 is ENHRY and CDR2 is SYGVKD. This CDR3 is built from 14 residues. V was trimmed by 6 bases and J by 7 bases, leaving 13 bases between them. The CDR3 bases are TGTGCCATCAGCCCGACAGGTTCAAATTCACCCCTCCACTTT. Protein: CAISPTGSNSPLHF.

The chain uses TRBV5-1 and TRBJ2-5, with 8 nucleotides matching TRBD2. Trimming cost V 0 bases and J 2 bases; bases outside gene matches: 3. This CDR3 spans 15 amino acids. Germline CDR1 and CDR2: SGHRS and YFSETQ. CDR3 bases: TGCGCCAGCAGCTTGGAGGGGACTAGACAAGAGACCCAGTACTTC. Residues: CASSLEGTRQETQYF.

The V call is TRBV6-5, the J call TRBJ2-3; perhaps TRBD2 as D (5 bases). With 4 bases removed from V and 1 base from J, the gap between germline ends came to 6 bases. Germline-derived CDR1 and CDR2 are MNHEY and SVGAGI. This CDR3 is 13 amino acids long. The CDR3 sequence is CASSSAGTDTQYF. The CDR3, as DNA: TGTGCCAGCAGTTCAGCGGGCACAGATACGCAGTATTTT.

J is TRBJ1-5 and V is TRBV6-1; D ambiguous. V gave up 2 bases and J gave up 6 bases, with 14 bases separating them. The V gene's germline CDR1 is MNHNS and CDR2 SASEGT. The CDR3 loop spans 15 amino acids. The CDR3 nucleotides read TGTGCCAGCAGTGAAAATGGGGAACGGCGTCAGCCCCAGCATTTT. This translates into CASSENGERRQPQHF.

This clonotype turned up a few times. The chain employs TRBV5-5 and TRBJ1-6, with 9 bases that match TRBD1. CDR1 SGHKS and CDR2 YYEKEE come from the germline V gene (reference sequence). This CDR3 comprises 16 residues. V lost 4 bases, J lost 4 bases, and 6 bases stayed unmatched. The CDR3: CASSGTGTGYNSPLHF. The CDR3 DNA reads TGTGCCAGCAGCGGAACCGGGACAGGGTATAATTCACCCCTCCACTTT.

This chain joins TRBV12-3 or TRBV12-4 and TRBJ2-6; D is unclear. The CDR3 runs to 15 residues. Trimming cost V 2 bases and J 0 bases, with 5 bases left between them. CDR3 in amino acids: CASSLFRSGANVLTF. The CDR3 DNA is TGTGCCAGCAGTTTATTCCGCTCTGGGGCCAACGTCCTGACTTTC.

The table lists this clonotype with a few counts. The chain recombines TRBV27 with TRBJ1-2; perhaps TRBD1 as D (6 bases). Germline V gene data show CDR1 as MNHEY and CDR2 as SMNVEV (reference sequence). V was shortened by 3 bases and J by 4 bases, with 18 bases between the two germline ends. The CDR3 is 16 amino acids. CDR3 amino acids: CASSFGAGDLFYGYTF. DNA for the CDR3: TGTGCCAGCAGTTTTGGGGCAGGGGATTTATTCTATGGCTACACCTTC.

Of note for this clonotype: This may arise from a read error, as a much more abundant clone is one base away. CDR3 sequence: CAGSPGQLYEKLFF. The CDR3 coding sequence is TGTGCCGGCAGTCCGGGACAGCTTTATGAAAAACTGTTTTTT. The chain is built from TRBV2 and TRBJ1-4; 7 nucleotides align to TRBD1. Germline assignment: CDR1 SNHLY and CDR2 FYNNEI. The CDR3 extends over 14 amino acids. Full variable domain (remainder filled in from reference TRBV2 and TRBJ1-4): EPEVTQTPSHQVTQMGQEVILRCVPISNHLYFYWYRQILGQKVEFLVSFYNNEISEKSEIFDDQFSVERPDGSNFTLKIRSTKLEDSAMYFCAGSPGQLYEKLFFGSGTQLSVL.

This clonotype was detected only a few times. The chain uses TRBV9 and TRBJ2-7, with D tentatively TRBD1 or TRBD2 (5 bases each). The germline CDR1 and CDR2 sequences are SGDLS and YYNGEE. Trimming removed 0 bases from V and 5 bases from J, with 15 bases in between. This CDR3 has 15 amino acids. The CDR3: CASSVGGAGRDEQYF. Written as DNA, the CDR3 is TGTGCCAGCAGCGTAGGAGGGGCAGGCCGCGACGAGCAGTACTTC.

This clonotype was picked up one time. Sequence at one end of the junction differs from germline and may be a read error. V usage is TRBV5-1 and J usage is TRBJ2-3; D might be TRBD1 or TRBD2, each matching 6 bases. Germline CDR1 reads SGHRS; CDR2 reads YFSETQ. CDR3 length: 14 residues. CDR3 amino acids: CASSVGGRTGTQYF. CDR3 sequence (DNA): TGCGCCAGCAGCGTGGGGGGCCGCACAGGTACGCAGTATTTT.

This clonotype appeared a single time. V is TRBV20-1 and J is TRBJ2-5, with 16 bases lining up with TRBD2. Germline V gene data show CDR1 as DFQATT and CDR2 as SNEGSKA (reference sequence). The CDR3 runs 15 residues. With 2 bases clipped from V and 13 bases from J, the junction kept 10 bases outside the gene matches. CDR3 region: CSARPLGTSGRAGYF. Written as DNA, the CDR3 is TGCAGTGCTAGACCACTGGGGACTAGCGGGAGGGCCGGGTACTTC.

This chain connects TRBV6-5 to TRBJ1-6, with 8 positions matching TRBD1. V was clipped by 6 bases and J by 8 bases; unmatched bases: 6. The CDR3 has 14 amino acids. In germline, CDR1 is MNHEY, CDR2 SVGAGI. CDR3 sequence (DNA): TGTGCCAGCAGACGGACAGGGAAGGATTCACCCCTCCACTTT. This codes for CASRRTGKDSPLHF.

Of note for this clonotype: A much larger clone lies one base from this, so it may be a read error. The chain recombines TRBV9 with TRBJ2-7; 9 positions match TRBD1. J was trimmed by 0 bases and V by 7 bases; bases with no gene match: 17. The germline CDR1 and CDR2 sequences are SGDLS and YYNGEE. The CDR3 spans 18 residues. CDR3 bases: TGTGCCAGCGGCGCTCACCCCGGGACAGGGAGTAGCTCCTACGAGCAGTACTTC. It specifies CASGAHPGTGSSSYEQYF.

This clonotype was seen at least ten times. The chain joins TRBV7-8 to TRBJ2-7; no clear D. This CDR3 is built from 12 residues. CDR1 is SGHVS, CDR2 FQNEAQ, per germline. The germline V and J ends were trimmed by 2 bases and 4 bases, with 6 bases remaining between them. CDR3 sequence (DNA): TGTGCCAGCAGCTTAACCGATTACGAGCAGTACTTC. Translated, it gives CASSLTDYEQYF.

This clonotype was seen a handful of times. The rearrangement joins TRBV20-1 to TRBJ2-1, with D tentatively TRBD1 (5 bases). V gave up 4 bases and J gave up 6 bases, with 19 bases separating them. The CDR3 sequence is 15 residues long. CDR1 is DFQATT and CDR2 is SNEGSKA in the germline V gene (reference sequence). The CDR3 reads CSATFIGAFSNEQFF. CDR3 sequence (DNA): TGCAGTGCTACCTTTATAGGGGCGTTTAGCAATGAGCAGTTCTTC.

This clonotype was seen more than once but under ten times. The chain employs TRBV10-3 and TRBJ2-4; D could derive from TRBD1 or TRBD2 (6 bases each). Germline V lookup: CDR1 ENHRY, CDR2 SYGVKD. Trimming cost V 5 bases and J 4 bases, with 12 bases left between them. There are 14 residues in the CDR3. CDR3 DNA sequence: TGTGCCATCAGTCCAGGGGACTCTAAAAACATTCAGTACTTC. Translating it yields CAISPGDSKNIQYF.

The table lists this clonotype with many counts. The chain carries TRBV29-1 and TRBJ2-3; D call uncertain. The germline V and J ends were trimmed by 6 bases and 1 base, with 14 bases remaining between them. Germline V CDR1 and CDR2: SQVTM, ANQGSEA. The CDR3 has 14 residues. The CDR3 coding sequence is TGCAGCGTCCCGAGTGCCCTTGGCACAGATACGCAGTATTTT. It yields the protein CSVPSALGTDTQYF.

The chain carries TRBV7-9 and TRBJ2-7; 7 positions agree with TRBD1. J was trimmed by 9 bases and V by 4 bases; bases with no gene match: 6. Germline V gene sequence: CDR1 SEHNR, CDR2 FQNEAQ (reference sequence). The CDR3 has 12 residues. The CDR3, as DNA: TGTGCCAGCAGCTCACAGGGGTCTGCGCAGTACTTC. Its translation: CASSSQGSAQYF.

V and J are TRBV7-3 and TRBJ2-6, with D possibly matching TRBD1 (5 bases). V was cut by 5 bases and J by 0 bases, with 17 bases left in between. Germline V gene data show CDR1 as SGHTA and CDR2 as FQGTGA. The CDR3 extends over 18 amino acids. The CDR3 protein is CASSARAIASSGANVLTF. In nucleotides, the CDR3 is TGTGCCAGCAGCGCCAGGGCAATCGCAAGCTCTGGGGCCAACGTCCTGACTTTC. Supplemented by reference TRBV7-3 and TRBJ2-6, the full variable domain reads GAGVSQTPSNKVTEKGKYVELRCDPISGHTALYWYRQSLGQGPEFLIYFQGTGAADDSGLPNDRFFAVRPEGSVSTLKIQRTERGDSAVYLCASSARAIASSGANVLTFGAGSRLTVL.

The genes are TRBV29-1 and TRBJ2-5, with a tentative D call TRBD2 (6 bases). TRBJ2-7 matches the DNA end more closely, so the J call is doubtful. The CDR3 contains 12 residues. CDR1 is SQVTM and CDR2 is ANQGSEA in the germline V gene. The CDR3 region is CSVGGHDYEQYF. The DNA for the CDR3 is TGCAGCGTGGGAGGACACGACTACGAGCAGTACTTC.

V gene TRBV6-1 combines with J gene TRBJ2-1, with TRBD1 identical over 10 bases. CDR3 size: 16 residues. With 4 bases clipped from V and 7 bases from J, the junction kept 10 bases outside the gene matches. Germline-derived CDR1 and CDR2 are MNHNS and SASEGT. The DNA of the CDR3 is TGTGCCAGCAGTGGCCCCGCGGGACAGGGGAAAAATGAGCAGTTCTTC. It encodes CASSGPAGQGKNEQFF.

Comment on this clonotype: This may come from a read error, since a much larger clone is one base off. The chain uses TRBV9 and TRBJ2-1; 12 nucleotides agree with TRBD2. Per the germline V gene, CDR1 is SGDLS and CDR2 is YYNGEE. V was pared by 3 bases and J by 13 bases, with 17 bases of the junction left unmatched. The CDR3 length is 17 residues. The CDR3 DNA is TGTGCCAGCAGCGCAGCCCGTGAGGAGCTAGCGGGAGGGCGTCAGTTCTTC. The encoded protein is CASSAAREELAGGRQFF. The variable domain in full, with the rest retrieved from reference TRBV9 and TRBJ2-1, is DSGVTQTPKHLITATGQRVTLRCSPRSGDLSVYWYQQSLDQGLQFLIQYYNGEERAKGNILERFSAQQFPDLHSELNLSSLELGDSALYFCASSAAREELAGGRQFFGPGTRLTVL.

This clonotype was counted once. V is TRBV29-1 and J is TRBJ1-1; D is undetermined. V was cut by 4 bases and J by 0 bases, with 21 bases left in between. CDR3 length equals 17 residues. The germline V gene encodes CDR1 SQVTM and CDR2 ANQGSEA. CDR3 region: CSVADGPGRQLNTEAFF. DNA of the CDR3: TGCAGCGTTGCCGATGGACCAGGACGGCAGTTGAACACTGAAGCTTTCTTT.

The chain uses TRBV6-2 or TRBV6-3 and TRBJ2-7; D is possibly TRBD2 (5 bases). The CDR3 is made up of 14 amino acids. CDR1 and CDR2 (germline): MNHEY, SVGEGT. The ends were cut back, 5 bases at V and 5 bases at J, with 16 bases in the middle. CDR3 DNA: TGTGCCAGCAGTGACGTGGTGGGAGACCACGAGCAGTACTTC. Translation: CASSDVVGDHEQYF.

Ten or more counts support this clonotype. The chain couples TRBV7-9 to TRBJ2-7; D possibly corresponds to TRBD2 (5 bases). The CDR3 loop spans 14 amino acids. Looked up from germline, CDR1 is SEHNR and CDR2 is FQNEAQ (reference sequence). The ends were cut back, 7 bases at V and 2 bases at J, with 15 bases in the middle. CDR3 DNA sequence: TGTGCCAGCACCTGGACGGACTCCCCCTACGAGCAGTACTTC. Its translation is CASTWTDSPYEQYF.